One sample yielded the 28 T cell receptor beta chains listed below, sequenced in a study of T cells in women clearing cervical HPV infection. Profiling relied on immunoSEQ multiplex PCR, and the TCRdb table lists in-frame clones only, not all of them. This sample carries about 39,000 clones, with less than 6% going to the ten biggest clones. The source material was blood buffy coat. The source is a woman between 18 and 75 years old with a cervical HPV16 infection that either progressed to CIN3+ or cleared (not recorded which).

Note on this clone: Read coverage stops 3 residues before the CDR3 terminus; the germline J gene supplies the remainder. The genes are TRBV7-3 and TRBJ2-4, with D hard to call. The CDR3 has 16 amino acids. Trimming removed 0 bases at V and 0 bases at J, with 9 bases between. Germline V lookup: CDR1 SGHTA, CDR2 FQGTGA. The CDR3 sequence: CASSLTGPGAKNIQYF. The covered CDR3 bases are TGTGCCAGCAGCTTAACAGGCCCGGGAGCCAAAAACATT.

A word on this clone: The read ends 3 residues early relative to the CDR3; the germline J gene fills the gap. V and J are TRBV19 and TRBJ1-5; 10 positions agree with TRBD1. Germline V gene data show CDR1 as LNHDA and CDR2 as SQIVND (reference sequence). With V trimmed by 5 bases and J by 2 bases, 0 bases remained unmatched. The CDR3 length is 14 residues. The sequenced CDR3 bases are TGTGCCAGTAGTGGGACAGGGGGCAATCAGCCC. This sequence encodes CASSGTGGNQP. The CDR3 reads in full as CASSGTGGNQPQHF.

Concerning this clone: The read ends 3 residues early relative to the CDR3; the germline J gene fills the gap. The chain employs TRBV18 and TRBJ1-5; 9 nucleotides agree with TRBD1. Germline values: CDR1 KGHSH, CDR2 LQKENI. The V and J ends lost 5 bases and 6 bases, in that order; junction bases with no gene match: 5. The CDR3 length is 14 residues. The covered CDR3 bases are TGTGCCAGCTCATCGGACAGGGGAAGTCAGCCC. Its translation is CASSSDRGSQP. The entire CDR3 sequence reads CASSSDRGSQPQHF.

On this clone itself: Sequencing ends 3 residues short of the CDR3 end; the germline J gene provides the rest. The chain is built from TRBV6-4 and TRBJ1-2; D is unresolved. The ends were cut back, 0 bases at V and 4 bases at J, with 9 bases in the middle. The CDR3 is 14 residues long. Germline V CDR1 and CDR2: MRHNA, SNTAGT. The CDR3 spells CASSDSGASYGYTF. CDR3 bases read: TGTGCCAGCAGTGACTCGGGCGCGTCCTATGGC.

Note on this clone: The observed sequence ends 3 residues before the CDR3 terminus, with the missing tail filled in from the germline J gene. This chain connects TRBV20-1 to TRBJ2-5; D perhaps matches TRBD2 (5 bases). The CDR3 is made up of 13 amino acids. Trimming removed 6 bases from V and 1 base from J, with 12 bases in between. Germline V gene data show CDR1 as DFQATT and CDR2 as SNEGSKA (reference sequence). The DNA read from the CDR3 is TGCAGTGCAAACGGACTCACCCAAGAGACC. Translated, it gives CSANGLTQET. The whole CDR3 sequence reads CSANGLTQETQYF.

A word on this clone: The CDR3 is cut off 3 residues early in the read; its end comes from the germline J gene. The rearrangement uses TRBV7-3 and TRBJ2-5; TRBD1 matches at 7 bases. The germline gives CDR1 SGHTA, CDR2 FQGTGA. CDR3 size: 15 residues. The V gene end was trimmed by 8 bases and the J gene end by 1 base; junction bases not matched to a gene: 10. The CDR3 sequence: CASSLMGQTQETQYF. The covered CDR3 bases are TGTGCCAGCTCTTTGATGGGACAGACCCAAGAGACC. The complete variable domain, with remaining parts taken from reference TRBV7-3 and TRBJ2-5, reads GAGVSQTPSNKVTEKGKYVELRCDPISGHTALYWYRQSLGQGPEFLIYFQGTGAADDSGLPNDRFFAVRPEGSVSTLKIQRTERGDSAVYLCASSLMGQTQETQYFGPGTRLLVL.

On this clone itself: The read halts 3 residues ahead of the CDR3 end, with the missing end drawn from the germline J gene. V is TRBV19 and J is TRBJ1-1, with D tentatively TRBD1 (6 bases). The CDR3 length is 15 residues. The V end was cut by 3 bases, the J end by 6 bases, with 17 bases between. Germline V CDR1 and CDR2: LNHDA, SQIVND (reference sequence). The DNA read from the CDR3 is TGTGCCAGTAGTATCGACTCCTTAGACAGGTCTGAA. Encoded protein: CASSIDSLDRSE. The CDR3 reads in full as CASSIDSLDRSEAFF.

As regards this clone: The CDR3 end lies 3 residues beyond the end of the read and is filled in from the germline J gene. The genes are TRBV20-1 and TRBJ1-5; D is possibly TRBD1 (5 bases). CDR3 length equals 14 residues. Germline CDR1 DFQATT, CDR2 SNEGSKA (reference sequence). Trimming pared 0 bases from V and 1 base from J, leaving 7 bases between. The CDR3 DNA, read in part, is TGCAGTGCTAGAGAACCAGGGAGCAATCAGCCC. Protein sequence: CSAREPGSNQP. The complete CDR3 sequence is CSAREPGSNQPQHF.

The part of the CDR3 DNA that was read is TGTGCCATCAGTGAGTCGATCGGTCGGACTAGTAGTGGTGGGAGCGCCTACGAG. This translates into CAISESIGRTSSGGSAYE. The CDR3 in its entirety is CAISESIGRTSSGGSAYEQYF. V and J are TRBV10-3 and TRBJ2-7; 7 bases map to TRBD2. The read comes to an end 3 residues before the CDR3 does, leaving the germline J gene to fill in the end. The germline V gene has CDR1 ENHRY and CDR2 SYGVKD. The CDR3 has 21 amino acids. V shed 0 bases and J 2 bases; nucleotides not matched to a gene: 22.

As to this clone: The read comes to an end 3 residues before the CDR3 does, leaving the germline J gene to fill in the end. The chain is built from TRBV7-8 and TRBJ1-1; maybe TRBD1 (6 bases). The germline V and J ends were trimmed by 0 bases and 5 bases, with 13 bases remaining between them. The CDR3 contains 15 residues. Germline assignment: CDR1 SGHVS and CDR2 FQNEAQ. CDR3: CASSLAQGGRTEAFF. The sequenced CDR3 bases are TGTGCCAGCAGCTTAGCACAGGGAGGAAGGACTGAA. The full variable domain, rest sourced from reference TRBV7-8 and TRBJ1-1, is GAGVSQSPRYKVAKRGQDVALRCDPISGHVSLFWYQQALGQGPEFLTYFQNEAQLDKSGLPSDRFFAERPEGSVSTLKIQRTQQEDSAVYLCASSLAQGGRTEAFFGQGTRLTVV.

A remark on this clone: The CDR3 end falls 3 residues outside the read, so it is completed with the germline J gene. V usage is TRBV19 and J usage is TRBJ2-3; 11 nucleotides agree with TRBD2. In germline, CDR1 is LNHDA, CDR2 SQIVND (reference sequence). After removal of 7 bases from V and 4 bases from J, the junction contained 4 bases not matched to a gene. CDR3 length: 14 residues. CDR3 residues: CASTRLAGSDTQYF. Incomplete CDR3 DNA: TGTGCCAGTACGCGACTAGCGGGATCAGATACG. Full variable domain (outside the CDR3, taken from reference TRBV19 and TRBJ2-3): DGGITQSPKYLFRKEGQNVTLSCEQNLNHDAMYWYRQDPGQGLRLIYYSQIVNDFQKGDIAEGYSVSREKKESFPLTVTSAQKNPTAFYLCASTRLAGSDTQYFGPGTRLTVL.

On this clone itself: The CDR3 end lies 3 residues beyond the end of the read and is filled in from the germline J gene. The rearrangement links TRBV19 to TRBJ2-7; no clear D gene. Trimming stripped 3 bases from V and 6 bases from J, with 18 bases between. CDR1 is LNHDA and CDR2 is SQIVND in the germline V gene (reference sequence). There are 15 residues in the CDR3. The CDR3 bases that were read are TGTGCCAGTAGTATGCAGGTCCTCCCTGGAAGCGAG. This translates into CASSMQVLPGSE. The complete CDR3 reads CASSMQVLPGSEQYF.

Of note for this clone: Read sequence stops 3 residues before the CDR3 end, and the germline J gene provides the missing end. The V call is TRBV7-8, the J call TRBJ2-3; a possible D gene is TRBD2 (5 bases). The V and J ends lost 5 bases and 2 bases respectively, with 14 bases between them. The CDR3 length is 15 residues. Germline V gene lookup returns CDR1 SGHVS and CDR2 FQNEAQ. Partial CDR3 DNA: TGTGCCAGCAGCCCAGCGGCCGCTATCACAGATACG. It specifies CASSPAAAITDT. In full, the CDR3 reads CASSPAAAITDTQYF.

Comments on this clone: The sequence runs out 3 residues before the end of the CDR3; the remainder is reconstructed from the germline J gene. The chain uses TRBV3-1 (or the pseudogene TRBV3-2) and TRBJ1-4; 7 nucleotides agree with TRBD1. Germline V gives CDR1 LGHDT, CDR2 YNNKEL (reference sequence). This CDR3 has 18 residues. V gave up 4 bases and J gave up 4 bases; unmatched junction bases: 15. CDR3 DNA, as far as it was read: TGTGCCAGCAGCCCGCGCGAGGGGACAGAGCTATTTAATGAAAAA. As protein: CASSPREGTELFNEK. The entire CDR3 reads CASSPREGTELFNEKLFF.

With regard to this clone: The read gets to within 3 residues of the CDR3 end, and the germline J gene fills in the rest. The gene calls are TRBV7-6 and TRBJ2-3, with TRBD2 matching over 13 bases. This CDR3 is 16 amino acids long. CDR1 and CDR2 from the germline V gene are SGHVS and FNYEAQ. V shed 5 bases, J shed 5 bases, and the junction held 7 bases outside the gene matches. Partial CDR3 DNA: TGTGCCAGCAGCCGATGGACTAGCGGGGGCCGAGATACG. Residues: CASSRWTSGGRDT. The complete CDR3 sequence is CASSRWTSGGRDTQYF.

Concerning this clone: The CDR3 is cut off 3 residues early in the read; its end comes from the germline J gene. The V gene is TRBV6-1, the J gene TRBJ2-1; 7 positions match TRBD1. The CDR3 is 15 amino acids. Trimming removed 3 bases from V and 4 bases from J; junction bases left unmatched: 6. Germline CDR1 is MNHNS and CDR2 is SASEGT. Partial CDR3 DNA: TGTGCCAGCAGTGACCGCGACAGGGCTTACAATGAG. Its protein product is CASSDRDRAYNE. The whole CDR3 is CASSDRDRAYNEQFF.

Points on this clone: Read data end 3 residues before the CDR3 end; the end is taken from the germline J gene. This rearrangement joins TRBV19 to TRBJ2-7; 9 nucleotides line up with TRBD1. The J segment lost 1 base and the V segment lost 5 bases, leaving 9 bases of the junction unmatched. The germline V gene has CDR1 LNHDA and CDR2 SQIVND (reference sequence). The CDR3 is 16 residues long. The CDR3 is CASSRKPGTGSYEQYF. CDR3 bases read: TGTGCCAGTAGTCGTAAACCCGGGACAGGGTCCTACGAG.

The part of the CDR3 DNA that was read is TGTGCCAGCAGTGGTCACACGAGCGGTCAGCCC. Protein product: CASSGHTSGQP. The complete CDR3 sequence is CASSGHTSGQPQHF. The V and J genes are TRBV2 and TRBJ1-5; D call uncertain. The missing CDR3 end, 3 residues past where the read stops, is filled in from the germline J gene. This CDR3 is built from 14 residues. V was clipped by 4 bases and J by 6 bases, with 13 bases between them. CDR1 is SNHLY and CDR2 is FYNNEI in the germline V gene.

Details on this clone: The CDR3 end lies 3 residues beyond the end of the read and is filled in from the germline J gene. The chain employs TRBV18 and TRBJ2-1; 8 bases map to TRBD2. This CDR3 spans 14 amino acids. Germline V gene sequence: CDR1 KGHSH, CDR2 LQKENI. Trimming removed 2 bases from V and 5 bases from J; junction bases left unmatched: 2. CDR3 bases read: TGTGCCAGCTCACCAAGGGGACTAGACAATGAG. It encodes CASSPRGLDNE. The full CDR3 is CASSPRGLDNEQFF.

The part of the CDR3 DNA that was read is TGTGCCAGCAGCTTAAATCGAGGGGTATCTGAG. Translated: CASSLNRGVSE. The whole CDR3 reads CASSLNRGVSEQFF. J is TRBJ2-1 and V is TRBV7-9; D might be TRBD1 or TRBD2, each matching 5 bases. The missing CDR3 end, 3 residues past where the read stops, is filled in from the germline J gene. This CDR3 region has 14 residues. Trimming left V 2 bases short and J 9 bases short, with 14 bases between. The V gene's germline CDR1 is SEHNR and CDR2 FQNEAQ (reference sequence). Together with reference TRBV7-9 and TRBJ2-1, the CDR3 gives the full variable domain: DTGVSQNPRHKITKRGQNVTFRCDPISEHNRLYWYRQTLGQGPEFLTYFQNEAQLEKSRLLSDRFSAERPKGSFSTLEIQRTEQGDSAMYLCASSLNRGVSEQFFGPGTRLTVL.

As for this clone: The CDR3 goes on 3 residues after the read ends, and that part is filled in from the germline J gene. This rearrangement joins TRBV19 to TRBJ1-5, with D possibly matching TRBD1 (5 bases). Per the germline V gene, CDR1 is LNHDA and CDR2 is SQIVND (reference sequence). Trimming stripped 0 bases from V and 5 bases from J, with 5 bases between. The CDR3 has 13 amino acids. The CDR3 sequence: CASSIDRDQPQHF. CDR3 bases read: TGTGCCAGTAGTATAGACAGGGATCAGCCC. Based on the CDR3 plus reference TRBV19 and TRBJ1-5, the full variable domain is DGGITQSPKYLFRKEGQNVTLSCEQNLNHDAMYWYRQDPGQGLRLIYYSQIVNDFQKGDIAEGYSVSREKKESFPLTVTSAQKNPTAFYLCASSIDRDQPQHFGDGTRLSIL.

Remarks on this clone: The read terminates 3 residues ahead of where the CDR3 ends, so the germline J gene completes it. The chain links TRBV12-3 or TRBV12-4 to TRBJ1-2; no definite D call. Trimming removed 6 bases at V and 5 bases at J, with 10 bases between. The CDR3 has 12 amino acids. The sequenced part of the CDR3 DNA is TGTGCCAGCAGCCTAACTGATTATGGC. This gives the protein CASSLTDYG. The complete CDR3 protein is CASSLTDYGYTF.

About this clone: The CDR3 is cut off 3 residues early in the read; its end comes from the germline J gene. The chain uses TRBV20-1 and TRBJ1-2; D may be TRBD1 (5 bases). Trimming stripped 0 bases from V and 6 bases from J, with 17 bases between. Germline V gene sequence: CDR1 DFQATT, CDR2 SNEGSKA (reference sequence). The CDR3 covers 15 residues. Partial CDR3 DNA: TGCAGTGCTAGAGATTCATCCCGGGGGAGTGATGGC. Amino acids: CSARDSSRGSDG. The entire CDR3 reads CSARDSSRGSDGYTF.

For this clone: The CDR3 end is not reached by the read, which stops 3 residues before it; the germline J gene fills it in. The chain employs TRBV20-1 and TRBJ2-1, with 8 bases lining up with TRBD2. Germline assignment: CDR1 DFQATT and CDR2 SNEGSKA (reference sequence). V shed 3 bases, J shed 0 bases, and the junction held 4 bases outside the gene matches. This CDR3 comprises 15 residues. The CDR3 bases that were read are TGCAGTGCTAGGACCCTAGCGGGCTCCTACAATGAG. Amino acids: CSARTLAGSYNE. The whole CDR3 region reads CSARTLAGSYNEQFF.

Comments on this clone: The read gets to within 3 residues of the CDR3 end, and the germline J gene fills in the rest. The chain joins TRBV20-1 to TRBJ1-4; 11 bases fit TRBD1. V lost 5 bases, J lost 7 bases, and 6 bases stayed unmatched. The CDR3 sequence is 14 residues long. Germline CDR1 is DFQATT and CDR2 is SNEGSKA (reference sequence). CDR3 sequence: CSARRGQGVEKLFF. Partial CDR3 DNA: TGCAGTGCTCGAAGGGGACAGGGGGTTGAAAAA.

Turning to this clone: From the germline J gene comes the end of the CDR3, since the read stops 3 residues before it. The chain couples TRBV9 to TRBJ2-3, with D perhaps matching TRBD2 (5 bases). The CDR3 covers 15 residues. Between the trimmed V and J ends, which lost 4 bases and 6 bases, there was a span of 18 bases. The germline gives CDR1 SGDLS, CDR2 YYNGEE. CDR3 bases read: TGTGCCAGCAGCCCCCTGGACTTGGCGGCGGATACG. Its translation: CASSPLDLAADT. The CDR3 as a whole reads CASSPLDLAADTQYF.

Of note for this clone: The read ends 3 residues before the CDR3 terminus; that terminus is restored from the germline J gene. This chain joins TRBV5-1 and TRBJ2-2; D is unresolved. Trimming stripped 6 bases from V and 1 base from J, with 10 bases between. Germline CDR1 is SGHRS and CDR2 is YFSETQ. This CDR3 has 14 amino acids. CDR3: CASIPSGNTGELFF. CDR3 DNA, as far as it was read: TGCGCCAGCATACCCTCCGGGAACACCGGGGAG.

Concerning this clone itself: The CDR3 goes on 3 residues after the read ends, and that part is filled in from the germline J gene. The chain couples TRBV18 to TRBJ1-1, with a possible D match to TRBD1 (5 bases). This CDR3 comprises 18 residues. CDR1 and CDR2 from the germline V gene are KGHSH and LQKENI. V lost 0 bases to trimming and J lost 0 bases, with 17 bases between them. CDR3 DNA (partial): TGTGCCAGCTCACCACCGATGGGGCAGGGAAAATTGAACACTGAA. Translated, it gives CASSPPMGQGKLNTE. The entire CDR3 sequence reads CASSPPMGQGKLNTEAFF.